The 24 T cell receptor beta chains below were found in one sample sequenced in a study of T cell changes during pregnancy in multiple sclerosis. The assay was immunoSEQ multiplex PCR, and TCRdb's table has in-frame clones only and misses some. Of roughly 11,000 clones in the sample, around 94% were seen once. Sequencing was performed on CD4+ T cells from peripheral blood mononuclear cells, taken before pregnancy. The origin of the receptors is a female donor with multiple sclerosis, enrolled in a pregnancy study.

J is TRBJ2-5 and V is TRBV9; 8 bases line up with TRBD1. CDR3 length: 13 amino acids. V lost 2 bases, J lost 5 bases, and 2 bases stayed unmatched. The germline CDR1 and CDR2 sequences are SGDLS and YYNGEE. CDR3 in DNA: TGTGCCAGCAGCGTTAGACAGGGGGAGACCCAGTACTTC. Protein product: CASSVRQGETQYF.

This sequence joins TRBV9 and TRBJ1-4, with 8 bases aligning to TRBD1. The V segment lost 4 bases and the J segment 2 bases; nucleotides outside the gene matches: 4. Germline V gene lookup returns CDR1 SGDLS and CDR2 YYNGEE. CDR3 length equals 15 residues. The CDR3 DNA is TGTGCCAGCAGCTTACGGACAGGGACTAATGAAAAACTGTTTTTT. It translates to CASSLRTGTNEKLFF.

The rearrangement uses TRBV6-1 and TRBJ1-5, with no clear D. Germline lookup yields CDR1 MNHNS and CDR2 SASEGT. This CDR3 is built from 15 residues. With 7 bases removed from V and 5 bases from J, the gap between germline ends came to 18 bases. CDR3 protein: CASTRGPGSDQPQHF. Here the CDR3 DNA reads TGTGCCAGCACCAGAGGTCCGGGTAGTGATCAGCCCCAGCATTTT.

The rearrangement joins TRBV6-1 to TRBJ2-2, with D unresolved. The V end was cut by 1 base, the J end by 7 bases, with 4 bases between. Germline V gene sequence: CDR1 MNHNS, CDR2 SASEGT. This CDR3 spans 12 amino acids. The CDR3 DNA reads as TGTGCCAGCAGTGAAGACGGCGGGGAGCTGTTTTTT. This translates into CASSEDGGELFF.

The CDR3 nucleotides read TGTGCCAGTAGTCCCTTCGACAGGGCTAGTCAGCCCCAGCATTTT. This codes for CASSPFDRASQPQHF. The chain joins TRBV19 to TRBJ1-5; TRBD1 matches at 7 bases. CDR3 size: 15 residues. J gave up 6 bases and V 5 bases, and 10 bases lay outside the gene matches. Germline V gene data show CDR1 as LNHDA and CDR2 as SQIVND (reference sequence). The full variable domain, rest sourced from reference TRBV19 and TRBJ1-5, is DGGITQSPKYLFRKEGQNVTLSCEQNLNHDAMYWYRQDPGQGLRLIYYSQIVNDFQKGDIAEGYSVSREKKESFPLTVTSAQKNPTAFYLCASSPFDRASQPQHFGDGTRLSIL.

The chain employs TRBV4-2 and TRBJ2-3, with 13 bases lining up with TRBD2. Unmatched junction bases numbered 6, after V lost 0 bases and J lost 6 bases. The CDR3 is 17 amino acids. The germline gives CDR1 LGHNA, CDR2 YNFKEQ. CDR3 region: CASSQDLLAGGDDTQYF. For the CDR3, the DNA is TGTGCCAGCAGCCAAGATCTACTAGCGGGGGGGGACGATACGCAGTATTTT.

The rearrangement uses TRBV18 and TRBJ2-7, with 10 bases lining up with TRBD1. Germline V gene sequence: CDR1 KGHSH, CDR2 LQKENI. Trimming removed 3 bases from V and 3 bases from J; junction bases left unmatched: 2. This CDR3 spans 14 amino acids. The CDR3 DNA is TGTGCCAGCTCACCGGGGACAGGGGACTACGAGCAGTACTTC. As protein: CASSPGTGDYEQYF.

The genes are TRBV11-3 and TRBJ1-1; unclear D gene. The CDR3 is 14 residues long. Germline CDR1 and CDR2: SGHNT and YENEEA. V gave up 5 bases and J gave up 6 bases, with 16 bases separating them. CDR3 sequence reads: CASSLNTNGAEAFF. The DNA for the CDR3 is TGTGCCAGCAGCCTAAATACTAACGGGGCTGAAGCTTTCTTT.

The chain employs TRBV7-6 and TRBJ2-5, with D perhaps matching TRBD1 (6 bases). The CDR3 loop spans 15 amino acids. The V gene lost 1 base and the J gene lost 5 bases, with 14 bases spanning the gap. The germline gives CDR1 SGHVS, CDR2 FNYEAQ. Here the CDR3 DNA reads TGTGCCAGCAGCTTAGTTCCTAGCCAGGGGGAGACCCAGTACTTC. Protein: CASSLVPSQGETQYF.

This rearrangement joins TRBV19 to TRBJ2-2; D possibly corresponds to TRBD1 (5 bases). CDR1 LNHDA and CDR2 SQIVND come from the germline V gene (reference sequence). The CDR3 has 15 amino acids. V lost 3 bases and J lost 3, with 11 bases in between. Here the CDR3 DNA reads TGTGCCAGTAGTATGAATTCAGGGTACACCGGGGAGCTGTTTTTT. Amino acid sequence: CASSMNSGYTGELFF.

The chain's CDR3 is CATRKSGGAYSEQFF. The CDR3 coding sequence is TGTGCCACACGAAAAAGCGGGGGGGCCTACTCTGAGCAGTTCTTC. This chain links TRBV6-1 with TRBJ2-1, with TRBD2 matching over 10 bases. The trim removed 10 bases at V and 9 bases at J, leaving 15 bases unmatched. CDR3 length equals 15 residues. Germline-derived CDR1 and CDR2 are MNHNS and SASEGT.

J is TRBJ1-5 and V is TRBV28; a weak D match, TRBD1 (5 bases). V gave up 5 bases and J gave up 2 bases, with 10 bases separating them. The CDR3 totals 14 residues. CDR1 and CDR2 (germline): MDHEN, SYDVKM. This chain's CDR3 is CASSVGGGNQPQHF. In DNA form, the CDR3 reads TGTGCCAGCAGTGTAGGAGGGGGCAATCAGCCCCAGCATTTT.

This clone was picked up one time. V usage is TRBV5-6 and J usage is TRBJ1-1, with a possible D match to TRBD1 (5 bases). V was trimmed by 3 bases and J by 7 bases, leaving 13 bases between them. There are 13 residues in the CDR3. The germline CDR1 and CDR2 sequences are SGHDT and YYEEEE. The CDR3 is CASSYTGPHEAFF. In DNA, the CDR3 is TGTGCCAGCAGCTATACAGGTCCCCATGAAGCTTTCTTT.

This chain uses TRBV14 with TRBJ2-2; 7 bases are a match to TRBD1. Germline CDR1 is SGHDN and CDR2 is FVKESK. The CDR3 is 14 residues long. J gave up 7 bases and V 2 bases, and 4 bases lay outside the gene matches. In DNA form, the CDR3 reads TGTGCCAGCAGCCAACGGACAGGTGGCGGGGAGCTGTTTTTT. Translating gives CASSQRTGGGELFF.

V and J are TRBV27 and TRBJ2-4; 9 nucleotides align to TRBD2. The CDR3 runs to 15 residues. With V trimmed by 3 bases and J by 7 bases, 7 bases remained unmatched. CDR1 is MNHEY, CDR2 SMNVEV, per germline (reference sequence). The CDR3 nucleotides read TGTGCCAGCAGTTTTAGGCGGGGGGGACGGAACATTCAGTACTTC. Amino acid sequence: CASSFRRGGRNIQYF.

The chain combines TRBV9 with TRBJ2-3; 7 bases are a match to TRBD2. The CDR3 sequence is 15 residues long. Germline CDR1 SGDLS, CDR2 YYNGEE. V lost 4 bases and J lost 6; bases outside the gene matches: 11. DNA for the CDR3: TGTGCCAGCAGCCCCCAAGGGAGGGGTGTGGATACGCAGTATTTT. As protein: CASSPQGRGVDTQYF.

J is TRBJ2-2 and V is TRBV5-4; TRBD2 agrees at 9 bases. V was pared by 1 base and J by 5 bases, with 3 bases of the junction left unmatched. This CDR3 has 15 amino acids. CDR1 and CDR2 from the germline V gene are SGHNT and YYREEE (reference sequence). This CDR3 reads CASSLWGLATGELFF. CDR3 nucleotide sequence: TGTGCCAGCAGCTTGTGGGGACTAGCTACCGGGGAGCTGTTTTTT.

In regard to this clone: One end of the junction does not line up with germline, which may come from a read error. The chain joins TRBV19 to TRBJ1-1; a weak D match, TRBD1 (5 bases). Looked up from germline, CDR1 is LNHDA and CDR2 is SQIVND (reference sequence). This CDR3 contains 15 residues. CDR3 DNA: TGTGCCAGTAGTAACTTCCGGGGGATGAACAGTGAAGCTTTCTTT. This codes for CASSNFRGMNSEAFF.

The chain uses TRBV2 and TRBJ1-4; D is perhaps TRBD1 (5 bases). The CDR3 spans 15 residues. V was clipped by 4 bases and J by 3 bases, with 12 bases between them. Looked up from germline, CDR1 is SNHLY and CDR2 is FYNNEI. DNA of the CDR3: TGTGCCAGCAGTGTGGGGGGGAAAGCTAATGAAAAACTGTTTTTT. Translated: CASSVGGKANEKLFF.

The chain's CDR3 is CASSQEDRGRGQPQHF. The CDR3 nucleotides are TGCGCCAGCAGCCAAGAAGACAGGGGGCGCGGTCAGCCCCAGCATTTT. The chain employs TRBV4-1 and TRBJ1-5; 10 nucleotides line up with TRBD1. In germline, CDR1 is MGHRA, CDR2 YSYEKL. This CDR3 is built from 16 residues. V dropped 0 bases and J dropped 6; count of bases not matched to a gene: 5.

The V gene is TRBV10-3, the J gene TRBJ2-3; 8 bases align to TRBD1. The CDR3 loop spans 15 amino acids. V lost 5 bases and J lost 5; bases outside the gene matches: 9. CDR1 and CDR2 (germline): ENHRY, SYGVKD. CDR3 sequence: CAISLTGARGDTQYF. In DNA, the CDR3 is TGTGCCATCAGTTTGACAGGGGCGAGGGGAGATACGCAGTATTTT.

The chain carries TRBV5-4 and TRBJ1-1; D not resolved. Trimming cost V 3 bases and J 6 bases, with 18 bases left between them. Germline assignment: CDR1 SGHNT and CDR2 YYREEE (reference sequence). The length of the CDR3 is 15 residues. The CDR3 nucleotides read TGTGCCAGCAGCTACGAGACGGCGGACTTTTCTGAAGCTTTCTTT. Amino acid sequence: CASSYETADFSEAFF.

This sequence joins TRBV5-1 and TRBJ1-2, with D perhaps matching TRBD1 (6 bases). This CDR3 has 15 amino acids. V was pared by 0 bases and J by 3 bases, with 12 bases between. CDR1 is SGHRS and CDR2 is YFSETQ in the germline V gene. The CDR3 sequence: CASSLAAGVDYGYTF. DNA of the CDR3: TGCGCCAGCAGCTTGGCGGCAGGGGTCGACTATGGCTACACCTTC.

The chain combines TRBV19 with TRBJ2-7; TRBD1 agrees at 10 bases. Germline V lookup: CDR1 LNHDA, CDR2 SQIVND (reference sequence). J was trimmed by 7 bases and V by 6 bases; bases with no gene match: 6. The CDR3 extends over 13 amino acids. Here the CDR3 reads CASSRTGGIEQYF. The CDR3 DNA is TGTGCCAGTAGCCGGACAGGGGGTATTGAGCAGTACTTC.